Listed below are T cell receptor beta chains from one sample, sequenced in a study of long-term antiretroviral therapy in people with HIV. Sequencing used immunoSEQ multiplex PCR; TCRdb keeps in-frame clones, though not all of them. The data contain tens of thousands of clones, around 78% of them singletons. Sample: unsorted PBMCs, taken 3.1 years after starting antiretroviral therapy. The receptors shown here come from a woman between 50 and 59 years old with HIV. Each CDR3 is given with its conserved first and last residue. Expanded clones are given a class, and other clones once, few, many or no size at all.

TRBV15	TRBJ2-7	-	CATSGGLAGAPLHEQYF
TRBV4-2	TRBJ2-7	few	CASRASSGGAYEQYF
TRBV6-6	TRBJ2-5	-	CASSYVEQGTQYF
TRBV27	TRBJ2-6	-	CASSGGANVLTF
TRBV4-1	TRBJ1-1	-	CASSLVQGHQAFF
TRBV28	TRBJ1-1	-	CASSLRGQAFF
TRBV5-4	TRBJ2-5	-	CASSYRGGALQETQYF
TRBV10-2	TRBJ1-1	-	CASRPGNTEAFF
TRBV14	TRBJ2-6	-	CASSRFGGAGGYTGANVLTF
TRBV18	TRBJ1-1	-	CASSPTLNTEAFF
TRBV5-4	TRBJ2-2	-	CASTVNAAGNTGELFF
TRBV30	TRBJ1-1	-	CAWSVEKKGKRQAFF
TRBV21-1	TRBJ2-6	-	CASSFGQGQLSGANVLTF
TRBV27	TRBJ2-7	-	CASSLILGGRDEQYF
TRBV4-1	TRBJ2-2	-	CASSQGQGANTGELFF
TRBV29-1	TRBJ2-7	-	CSVGVGFRNFEQYF
TRBV5-6	TRBJ2-7	hyperexpanded	CASRPGQGAYEQYF
TRBV14	TRBJ1-6	-	CASSQDRGISPLHF